A single sample is the source of the 2 T cell receptor beta chains below, sequenced in a study of cytomegalovirus exposure and HLA in healthy donors. 60 Vbeta and 13 Jbeta primers were used in PCR. Assay: immunoSEQ multiplex PCR; the TCRdb copy retains only in-frame clones and omits some. The table includes 120,000 or so clones, about 75% detected once. Material for sequencing was PBMCs. These receptors were obtained from a woman in her forties in good health and CMV-seropositive.

This clone appeared a single time. The chain joins TRBV29-1 to TRBJ2-7; 8 bases agree with TRBD1. This CDR3 is 14 amino acids long. V lost 6 bases to trimming and J lost 1 base; unmatched junction nucleotides: 8. Germline V gene sequence: CDR1 SQVTM, CDR2 ANQGSEA. CDR3 bases: TGCAGCGTAGTGACAGGGGCCTTATCCTACGAGCAGTACTTC. This sequence encodes CSVVTGALSYEQYF.

The J gene is TRBJ1-2, the V gene TRBV27; 8 bases fit TRBD1. Germline V gene data show CDR1 as MNHEY and CDR2 as SMNVEV (reference sequence). The junction had 5 bases not matched to a gene; V was cut back by 9 bases and J by 2 bases. The CDR3 extends over 13 amino acids. CDR3 bases: TGTGCCAGTCGTCAGGGGGCCAACTATGGCTACACCTTC. It yields the protein CASRQGANYGYTF.